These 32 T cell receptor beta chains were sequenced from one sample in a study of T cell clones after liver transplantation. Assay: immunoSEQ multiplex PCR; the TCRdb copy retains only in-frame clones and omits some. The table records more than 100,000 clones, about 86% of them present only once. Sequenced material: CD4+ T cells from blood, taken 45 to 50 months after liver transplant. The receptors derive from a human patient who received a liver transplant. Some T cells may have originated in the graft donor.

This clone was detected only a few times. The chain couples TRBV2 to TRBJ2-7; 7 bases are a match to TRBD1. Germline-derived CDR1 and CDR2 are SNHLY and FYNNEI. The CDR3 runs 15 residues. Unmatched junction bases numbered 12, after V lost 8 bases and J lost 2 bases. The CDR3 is CASGQNPGQTYEQYF. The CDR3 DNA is TGTGCCAGCGGTCAAAATCCGGGACAGACCTACGAGCAGTACTTC.

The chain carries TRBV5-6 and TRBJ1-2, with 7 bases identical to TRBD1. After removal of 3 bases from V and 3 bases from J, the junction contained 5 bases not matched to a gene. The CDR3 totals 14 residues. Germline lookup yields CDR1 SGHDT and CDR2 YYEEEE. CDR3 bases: TGTGCCAGCAGCTCCCACAGGGGACACTATGGCTACACCTTC. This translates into CASSSHRGHYGYTF.

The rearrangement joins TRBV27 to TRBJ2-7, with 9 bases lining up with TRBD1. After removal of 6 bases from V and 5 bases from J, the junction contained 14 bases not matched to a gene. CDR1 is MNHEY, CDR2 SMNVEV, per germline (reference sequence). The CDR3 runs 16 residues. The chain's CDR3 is CASSPRFGTGPHEQYF. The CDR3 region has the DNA TGTGCCAGCAGCCCGAGGTTCGGGACAGGGCCACACGAGCAGTACTTC.

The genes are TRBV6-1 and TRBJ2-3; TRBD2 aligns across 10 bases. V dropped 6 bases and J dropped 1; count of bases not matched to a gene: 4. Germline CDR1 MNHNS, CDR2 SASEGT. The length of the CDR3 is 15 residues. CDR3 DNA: TGTGCCAGCAGGACTAGCGGGTCCGGCACAGATACGCAGTATTTT. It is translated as CASRTSGSGTDTQYF.

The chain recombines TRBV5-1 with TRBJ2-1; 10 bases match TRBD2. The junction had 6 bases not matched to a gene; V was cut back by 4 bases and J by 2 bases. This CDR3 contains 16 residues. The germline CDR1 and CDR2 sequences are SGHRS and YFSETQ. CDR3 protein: CASSPLTSGTYNEQFF. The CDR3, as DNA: TGCGCCAGCAGCCCCCTCACTAGCGGGACCTACAATGAGCAGTTCTTC. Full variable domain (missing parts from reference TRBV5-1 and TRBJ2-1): KAGVTQTPRYLIKTRGQQVTLSCSPISGHRSVSWYQQTPGQGLQFLFEYFSETQRNKGNFPGRFSGRQFSNSRSEMNVSTLELGDSALYLCASSPLTSGTYNEQFFGPGTRLTVL.

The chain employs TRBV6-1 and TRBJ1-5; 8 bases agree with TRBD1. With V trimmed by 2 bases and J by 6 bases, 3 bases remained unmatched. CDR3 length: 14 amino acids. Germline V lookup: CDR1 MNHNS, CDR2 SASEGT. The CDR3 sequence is CASSEQGARQPQHF. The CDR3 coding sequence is TGTGCCAGCAGTGAACAGGGGGCTCGTCAGCCCCAGCATTTT.

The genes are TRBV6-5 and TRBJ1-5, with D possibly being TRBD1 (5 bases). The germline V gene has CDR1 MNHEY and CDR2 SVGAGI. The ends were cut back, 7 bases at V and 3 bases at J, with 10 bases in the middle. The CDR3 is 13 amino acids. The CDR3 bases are TGTGCCAGCAAGAGACAGTCCAATCAGCCCCAGCATTTT. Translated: CASKRQSNQPQHF.

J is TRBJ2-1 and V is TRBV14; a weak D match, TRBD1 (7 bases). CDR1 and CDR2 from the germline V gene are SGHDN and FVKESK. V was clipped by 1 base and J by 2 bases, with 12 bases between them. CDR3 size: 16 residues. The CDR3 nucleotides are TGTGCCAGCAGCCAAGCTTCAGGGGGGACCTACAATGAGCAGTTCTTC. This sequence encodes CASSQASGGTYNEQFF.

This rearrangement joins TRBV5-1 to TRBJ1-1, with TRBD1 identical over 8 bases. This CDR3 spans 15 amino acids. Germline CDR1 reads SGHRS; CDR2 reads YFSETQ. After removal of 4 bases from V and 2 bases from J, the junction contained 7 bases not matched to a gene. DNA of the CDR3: TGCGCCAGCAGCGCCCCGGGACAGGCTAACACTGAAGCTTTCTTT. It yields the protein CASSAPGQANTEAFF.

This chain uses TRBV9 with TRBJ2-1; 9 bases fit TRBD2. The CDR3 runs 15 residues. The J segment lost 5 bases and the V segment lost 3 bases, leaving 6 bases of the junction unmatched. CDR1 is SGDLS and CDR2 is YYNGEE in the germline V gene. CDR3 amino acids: CASSARTSVNNEQFF. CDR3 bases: TGTGCCAGCAGCGCCCGGACTAGCGTGAACAATGAGCAGTTCTTC.

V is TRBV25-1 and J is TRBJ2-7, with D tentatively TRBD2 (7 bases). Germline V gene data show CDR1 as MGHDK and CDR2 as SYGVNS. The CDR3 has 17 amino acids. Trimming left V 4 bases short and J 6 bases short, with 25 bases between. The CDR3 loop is CASSAAGGGLSGREQYF. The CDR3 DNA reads TGTGCCAGCAGTGCCGCTGGGGGGGGGCTATCGGGCCGCGAGCAGTACTTC.

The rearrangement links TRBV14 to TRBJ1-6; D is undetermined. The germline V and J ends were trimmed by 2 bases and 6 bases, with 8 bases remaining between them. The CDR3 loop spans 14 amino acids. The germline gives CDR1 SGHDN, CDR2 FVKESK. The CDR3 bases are TGTGCCAGCAGCCAATGGCAACCTAATTCACCCCTCCACTTT. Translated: CASSQWQPNSPLHF.

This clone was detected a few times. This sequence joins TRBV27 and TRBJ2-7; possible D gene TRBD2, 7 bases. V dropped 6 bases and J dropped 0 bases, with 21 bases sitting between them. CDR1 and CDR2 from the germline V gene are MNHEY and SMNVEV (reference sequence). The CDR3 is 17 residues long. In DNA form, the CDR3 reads TGTGCCAGCAGCCACAAGGGGGGGGGAGGAAGCTCCTACGAGCAGTACTTC. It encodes CASSHKGGGGSSYEQYF.

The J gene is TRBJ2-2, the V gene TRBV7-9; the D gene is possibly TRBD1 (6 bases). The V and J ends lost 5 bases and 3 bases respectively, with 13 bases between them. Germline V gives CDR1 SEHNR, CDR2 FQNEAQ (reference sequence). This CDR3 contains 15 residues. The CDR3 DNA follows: TGTGCCAGCAGCCCTCGGACAGACCACACCGGGGAGCTGTTTTTT. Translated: CASSPRTDHTGELFF.

The CDR3 region has the DNA TGTGCCATCCCGCCGAGGTCTGGGGCCAACGTCCTGACTTTC. Translating gives CAIPPRSGANVLTF. V is TRBV7-2 and J is TRBJ2-6; D not certain. This CDR3 region has 14 residues. V lost 10 bases, J lost 1 base, and 11 bases lay in between. Germline CDR1 reads SGHTA; CDR2 reads FQGNSA.

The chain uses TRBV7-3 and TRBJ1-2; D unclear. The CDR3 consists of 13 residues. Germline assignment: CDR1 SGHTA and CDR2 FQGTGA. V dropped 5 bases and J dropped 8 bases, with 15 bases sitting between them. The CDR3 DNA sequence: TGTGCCAGCAGCCCAAGTGAAATAGGAGGCTACACCTTC. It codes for CASSPSEIGGYTF.

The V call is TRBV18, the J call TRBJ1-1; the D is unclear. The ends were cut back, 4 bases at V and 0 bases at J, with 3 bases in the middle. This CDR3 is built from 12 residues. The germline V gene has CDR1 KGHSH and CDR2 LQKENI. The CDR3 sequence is CASSQVNTEAFF. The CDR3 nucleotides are TGTGCCAGCTCACAGGTGAACACTGAAGCTTTCTTT.

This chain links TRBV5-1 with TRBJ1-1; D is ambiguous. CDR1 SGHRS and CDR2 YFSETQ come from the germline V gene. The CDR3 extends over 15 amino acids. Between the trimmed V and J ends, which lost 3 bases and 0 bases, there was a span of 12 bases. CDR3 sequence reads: CASSSAGTMNTEAFF. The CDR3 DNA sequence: TGCGCCAGCAGCTCGGCAGGAACGATGAACACTGAAGCTTTCTTT.

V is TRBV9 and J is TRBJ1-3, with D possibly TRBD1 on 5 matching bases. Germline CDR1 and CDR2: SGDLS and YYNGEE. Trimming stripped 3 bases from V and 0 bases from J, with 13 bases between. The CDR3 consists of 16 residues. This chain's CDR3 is CASSARGTFSGNTIYF. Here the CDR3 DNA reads TGTGCCAGCAGCGCTCGGGGGACTTTCTCTGGAAACACCATATATTTT. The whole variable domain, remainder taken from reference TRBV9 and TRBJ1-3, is DSGVTQTPKHLITATGQRVTLRCSPRSGDLSVYWYQQSLDQGLQFLIQYYNGEERAKGNILERFSAQQFPDLHSELNLSSLELGDSALYFCASSARGTFSGNTIYFGEGSWLTVV.

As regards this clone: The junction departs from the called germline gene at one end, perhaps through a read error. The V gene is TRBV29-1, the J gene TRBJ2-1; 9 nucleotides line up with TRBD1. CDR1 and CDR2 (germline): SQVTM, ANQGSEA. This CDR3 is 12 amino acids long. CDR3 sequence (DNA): TGCAGCGTTGATACCGGGACAGGGATGGGGGTCTTC. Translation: CSVDTGTGMGVF.

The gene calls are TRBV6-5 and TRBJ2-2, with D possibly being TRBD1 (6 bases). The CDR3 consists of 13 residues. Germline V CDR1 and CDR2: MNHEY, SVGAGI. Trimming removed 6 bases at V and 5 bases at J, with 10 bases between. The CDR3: CASRLTGTGELFF. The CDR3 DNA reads TGTGCCAGCAGACTAACAGGGACCGGGGAGCTGTTTTTT.

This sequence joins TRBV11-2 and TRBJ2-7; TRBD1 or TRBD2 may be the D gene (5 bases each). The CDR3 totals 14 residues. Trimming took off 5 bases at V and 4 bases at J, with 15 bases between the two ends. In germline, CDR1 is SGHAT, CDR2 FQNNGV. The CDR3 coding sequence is TGTGCCAGCAGCCCTACTGGGGGACCTTACGAGCAGTACTTC. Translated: CASSPTGGPYEQYF.

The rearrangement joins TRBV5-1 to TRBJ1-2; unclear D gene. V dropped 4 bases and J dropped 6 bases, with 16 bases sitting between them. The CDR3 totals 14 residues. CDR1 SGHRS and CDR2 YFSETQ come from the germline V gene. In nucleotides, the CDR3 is TGCGCCAGCAGCCCGAGGGCTACAGACCATGGCTACACCTTC. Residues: CASSPRATDHGYTF.

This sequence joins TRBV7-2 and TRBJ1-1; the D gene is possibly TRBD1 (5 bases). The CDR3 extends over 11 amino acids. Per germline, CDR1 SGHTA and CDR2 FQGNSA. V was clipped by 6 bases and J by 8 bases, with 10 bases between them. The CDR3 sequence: CASSSGWEAFF. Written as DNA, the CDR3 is TGTGCCAGCAGTTCAGGGTGGGAAGCTTTCTTT.

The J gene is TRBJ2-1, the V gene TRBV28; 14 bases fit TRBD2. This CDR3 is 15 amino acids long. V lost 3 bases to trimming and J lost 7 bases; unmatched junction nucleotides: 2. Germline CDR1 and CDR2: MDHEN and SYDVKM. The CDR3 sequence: CASSFWTSGRNEQFF. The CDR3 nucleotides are TGTGCCAGCAGTTTCTGGACTAGCGGGAGGAATGAGCAGTTCTTC.

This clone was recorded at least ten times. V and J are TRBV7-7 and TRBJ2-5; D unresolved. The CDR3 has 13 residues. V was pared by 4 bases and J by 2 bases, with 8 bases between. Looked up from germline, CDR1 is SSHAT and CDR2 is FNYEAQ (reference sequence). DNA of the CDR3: TGTGCCAGCAGCTCGGGCCTTCAAGAGACCCAGTACTTC. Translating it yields CASSSGLQETQYF.

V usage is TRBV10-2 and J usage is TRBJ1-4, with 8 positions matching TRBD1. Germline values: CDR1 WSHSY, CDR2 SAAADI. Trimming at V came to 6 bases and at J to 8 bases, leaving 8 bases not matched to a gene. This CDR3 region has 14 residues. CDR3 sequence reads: CASSTGGISEKLFF. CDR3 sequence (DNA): TGCGCCAGCAGCACAGGGGGTATCAGCGAAAAACTGTTTTTT.

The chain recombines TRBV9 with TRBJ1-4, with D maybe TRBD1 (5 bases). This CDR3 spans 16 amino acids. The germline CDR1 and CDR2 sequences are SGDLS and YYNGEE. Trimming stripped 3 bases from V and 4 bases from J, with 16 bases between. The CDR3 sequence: CASSGSAGPINEKLFF. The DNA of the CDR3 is TGTGCCAGCAGCGGGTCAGCGGGGCCTATTAATGAAAAACTGTTTTTT.

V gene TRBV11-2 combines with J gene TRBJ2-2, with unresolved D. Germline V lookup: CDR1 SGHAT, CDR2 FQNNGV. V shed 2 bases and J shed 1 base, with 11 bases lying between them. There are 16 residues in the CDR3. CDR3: CASSLQVAVNTGELFF. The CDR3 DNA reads TGTGCCAGCAGCTTACAGGTTGCGGTGAACACCGGGGAGCTGTTTTTT.

CDR3: CASSGRGLGTGELFF. The CDR3 DNA follows: TGTGCCAGTAGTGGGCGGGGCTTGGGGACCGGGGAGCTGTTTTTT. The chain uses TRBV19 and TRBJ2-2; D possibly corresponds to TRBD2 (6 bases). The CDR3 extends over 15 amino acids. Germline CDR1 reads LNHDA; CDR2 reads SQIVND (reference sequence). The germline V and J ends were trimmed by 5 bases and 5 bases, with 15 bases remaining between them.

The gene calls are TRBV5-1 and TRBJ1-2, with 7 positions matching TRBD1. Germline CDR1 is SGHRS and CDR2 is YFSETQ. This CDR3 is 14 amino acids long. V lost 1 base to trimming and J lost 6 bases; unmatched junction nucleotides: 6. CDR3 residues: CASSLQGGGDGYTF. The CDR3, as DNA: TGCGCCAGCAGCTTGCAGGGAGGGGGCGATGGCTACACCTTC.

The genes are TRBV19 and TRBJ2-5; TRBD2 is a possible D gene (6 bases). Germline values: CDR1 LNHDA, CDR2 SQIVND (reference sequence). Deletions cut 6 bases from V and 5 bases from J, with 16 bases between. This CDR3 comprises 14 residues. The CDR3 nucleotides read TGTGCCAGTAGGCCGGACACGGGGGTCGAGACCCAGTACTTC. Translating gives CASRPDTGVETQYF.